This T cell receptor beta chain comes out of a study of response to subunit inactivated influenza vaccine. Notes on the study in general: Seasonal influenza vaccination, on each occasion, was suggested by the authors to recruit few new T cells.

MiXCR, run by TCRdb on the RT-PCR reads, gives a single entry per CDR3 protein. Of 600,000 to 850,000 distinct CDR3 sequences listed, approximately 14% are singletons. In this sample, this clonotype turned up a few times. What it binds is unknown. This sequence was found in a man over 45 who received an inactivated influenza vaccine. Specimen: PBMCs from blood, collected less than 15 days before vaccination.

CDR3 residues: CASNSNRAGSREAFF. CDR3 bases: TGTGCCAGCAATTCGAACAGGGCAGGTAGCAGGGAAGCTTTCTTT. The chain couples TRBV6-2 or TRBV6-3 to TRBJ1-1; weak D call: TRBD1 (6 bases). The CDR3 spans 15 residues. The V gene's germline CDR1 is MNHEY and CDR2 SVGEGT. The V end lost 7 bases, the J end lost 8 bases, and 23 bases lay between the germline ends.